These T cell receptor beta chains were read from a single sample in a study of T-cell memory formation after mild COVID-19. Each CDR3 protein is one row after TCRdb ran MiXCR on the 5' RACE reads. This table has 89,000 or so distinct CDR3 sequences, roughly 13% appearing once. Sequenced: PBMCs or a T cell subset sorted from them (not recorded which). Receptor source: a young man who had mild COVID-19 (a few samples of this study predate the infection). Cell type and time point are not known. Both conserved end residues are part of each CDR3. D genes are given only for firm matches. Clone size, where shown, is once, few, many, or a class for clones that have expanded.

V	J	size	D	CDR3	DNA
TRBV7-2	TRBJ1-5	few	TRBD1	CASSLLWTGDNQPQHF	TGTGCCAGCAGCTTACTCTGGACAGGGGACAATCAGCCCCAGCATTTT
TRBV5-1	TRBJ2-7	.	.	CASKGAAYEQYF	TGCGCCAGCAAAGGGGCGGCCTACGAGCAGTACTTC
TRBV19	TRBJ2-3	.	.	CASSTVGLPTDTQYF	TGTGCCAGTAGTACCGTGGGGCTGCCCACAGATACGCAGTATTTT
TRBV5-1	TRBJ2-5	.	TRBD2	CASSPPGGASGDQETQYF	TGCGCCAGCAGCCCCCCGGGGGGGGCTAGCGGGGACCAAGAGACCCAGTACTTC
TRBV4-3	TRBJ1-2	.	.	CASSPNSQGYYGYTF	TGCGCCAGCAGCCCAAATTCACAGGGATACTATGGCTACACCTTC
TRBV6-5	TRBJ2-2	many	.	CASSYSGTGELFF	TGTGCCAGCAGTTACTCGGGCACCGGGGAGCTGTTTTTT
TRBV7-2	TRBJ2-5	few	TRBD2	CASSLVPSGGASKTQYF	TGTGCCAGCAGCTTAGTACCTAGCGGGGGGGCCAGCAAGACCCAGTACTTC
TRBV4-1	TRBJ2-7	.	TRBD1	CASSQAPGTGGLEQYF	TGCGCCAGCAGCCAAGCCCCCGGGACAGGGGGCCTCGAGCAGTACTTC
TRBV28	TRBJ2-1	few	TRBD1	CASSSYRQGNSYNEQFF	TGTGCCAGCAGTTCCTATCGACAGGGGAATTCCTACAATGAGCAGTTCTTC
TRBV4-1	TRBJ2-5	.	.	CASSPRVSGQETQYF	TGCGCCAGCAGTCCGCGGGTTTCAGGCCAAGAGACCCAGTACTTC
TRBV7-9	TRBJ2-2	.	.	CASSYRDIGTGELFF	TGTGCCAGCAGCTACCGGGACATTGGCACCGGGGAGCTGTTTTTT
TRBV7-3	TRBJ2-5	.	.	CASRSRRQETQYF	TGTGCCAGCAGGTCCCGGAGGCAAGAGACCCAGTACTTC
TRBV7-9	TRBJ1-2	few	TRBD1	CASSSGTGLLMGYTF	TGTGCCAGCAGCTCCGGGACAGGTCTCTTGATGGGCTACACCTTC
TRBV28	TRBJ1-2	.	.	CASSQFHRAQNYGYTF	TGTGCCAGCAGTCAATTCCACAGGGCCCAAAATTATGGCTACACCTTC
TRBV7-2	TRBJ2-1	.	.	CASSLAGGLRYNEQFF	TGTGCCAGCAGCTTAGCGGGGGGGCTGAGGTACAATGAGCAGTTCTTC
TRBV19	TRBJ2-5	.	.	CASRPVAGRETQYF	TGTGCCAGTAGACCCGTGGCGGGGCGAGAGACCCAGTACTTC
TRBV19	TRBJ2-2	.	TRBD1	CDSKGQGDTGELFF	TGTGACAGTAAGGGACAGGGGGACACCGGGGAGCTGTTTTTT
TRBV5-5	TRBJ2-3	many	TRBD2	CASSPQAGGVDTQYF	TGTGCCAGCAGCCCGCAAGCGGGGGGGGTGGATACGCAGTATTTT
TRBV16	TRBJ1-2	.	.	CASSQSRLRGNYGYTF	TGTGCCAGCAGCCAATCTCGGCTCCGGGGTAACTATGGCTACACCTTC
TRBV5-1	TRBJ2-1	few	TRBD1	CASIGQGARNEQFF	TGCGCCAGCATAGGTCAGGGGGCGAGGAATGAGCAGTTCTTC
TRBV7-2	TRBJ2-1	.	.	CATLDLRGYNEQFF	TGTGCCACCCTGGACCTCCGTGGCTACAATGAGCAGTTCTTC
TRBV6-5	TRBJ2-7	.	TRBD2	CASSYGSGGYEQYF	TGTGCCAGCAGTTACGGTAGCGGGGGTTACGAGCAGTACTTC
TRBV25-1	TRBJ2-4	.	TRBD1	CASSSIDRAKNIQYF	TGTGCCAGCAGTTCCATCGACAGGGCTAAAAACATTCAGTACTTC
TRBV20-1	TRBJ1-3	.	.	CSARDGARELAGNTIYF	TGCAGTGCTAGAGATGGGGCCAGGGAACTAGCTGGAAACACCATATATTTT
TRBV29-1	TRBJ2-2	few	TRBD1	CSVHLSTGMNTGELFF	TGCAGCGTCCACCTATCGACAGGGATGAACACCGGGGAGCTGTTTTTT
TRBV9	TRBJ2-3	.	.	CASSVGGGDTQYF	TGTGCCAGCAGCGTAGGAGGGGGGGATACGCAGTATTTT
TRBV2	TRBJ2-2	few	.	CASSEFWNTGELFF	TGTGCCAGCAGTGAATTTTGGAACACCGGGGAGCTGTTTTTT
TRBV15	TRBJ2-2	few	TRBD1	CATSVDRGLVGELFF	TGTGCCACCAGCGTGGACAGGGGGTTGGTCGGGGAGCTGTTTTTT
TRBV4-1	TRBJ2-5	.	.	CASSQEQGGQETQYF	TGCGCCAGCAGCCAGGAGCAGGGGGGACAAGAGACCCAGTACTTC